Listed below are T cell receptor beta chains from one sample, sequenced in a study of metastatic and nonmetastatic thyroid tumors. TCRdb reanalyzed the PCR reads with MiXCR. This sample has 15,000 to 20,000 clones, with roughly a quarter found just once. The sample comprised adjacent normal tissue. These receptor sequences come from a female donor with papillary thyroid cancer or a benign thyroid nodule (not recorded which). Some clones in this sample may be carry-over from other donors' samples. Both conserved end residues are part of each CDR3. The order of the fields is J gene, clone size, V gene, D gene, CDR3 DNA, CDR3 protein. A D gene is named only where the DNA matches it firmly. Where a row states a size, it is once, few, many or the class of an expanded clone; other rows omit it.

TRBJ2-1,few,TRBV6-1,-,TGTGCCACCGGCCTAGCGTCCCCCCCGATTGGGCAGTTCTTC,CATGLASPPIGQFF
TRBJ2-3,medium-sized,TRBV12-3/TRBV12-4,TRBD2,TGTGCCAGCAGCCCTAGCGGGAGGGCATACACAGATACGCAGTATTTT,CASSPSGRAYTDTQYF
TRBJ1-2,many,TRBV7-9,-,TGTGCCAGCAGCCCCACCACCCCGCCAGATGGCTACACCTTC,CASSPTTPPDGYTF
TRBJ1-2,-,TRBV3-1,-,TGTGCCAGCAGCCACGGGGGAGGCTACACCTTC,CASSHGGGYTF
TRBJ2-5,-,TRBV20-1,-,TGCAGTGCCGCTGGAGATGGGGTCCGTACCCAGTGCTTC,CSAAGDGVRTQCF
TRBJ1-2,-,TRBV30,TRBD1,TGTGCCTGGAGCCAGGGACAGTCTGGCTACACCTTC,CAWSQGQSGYTF
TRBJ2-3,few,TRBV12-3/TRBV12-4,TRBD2,TGTGCCAGCAGACCCTTTGCGGGGGACACAGATACGCAGTATTTT,CASRPFAGDTDTQYF
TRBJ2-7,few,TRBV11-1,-,TGTGCCAGCAGCCGAGAACCGGTACTGAATCCCTACGAGCAGTACTTC,CASSREPVLNPYEQYF
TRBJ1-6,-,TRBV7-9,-,TGTGCCAGCAGGCTAGGATGGGAGAATTCACCCCTCCACTTT,CASRLGWENSPLHF
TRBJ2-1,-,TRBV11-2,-,TGTGCCAGCAGTCGTTCCAGCGGAGACTCCTACAATGAGCAGTTCTTC,CASSRSSGDSYNEQFF
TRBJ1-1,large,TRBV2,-,TGTGCCAGCCAAGGGGCAGGGCTGAACACTGAAGCTTTCTTT,CASQGAGLNTEAFF
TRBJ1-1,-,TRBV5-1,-,TGCGCCAGCAGCTTGACGTTTGGGAACACTGAAGCTTTCTTT,CASSLTFGNTEAFF
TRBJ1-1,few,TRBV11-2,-,TGTGCCAGCAGCTTAGTTGGCAGGGCAAGGGGCACTGAAGCTTTCTTT,CASSLVGRARGTEAFF
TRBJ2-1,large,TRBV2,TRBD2,TGTGCCAGCACCCTAGCGGAAAACATTGGCGATGAGCAGTTCTTC,CASTLAENIGDEQFF
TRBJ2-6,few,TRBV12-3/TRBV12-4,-,TGTGCCAGCAGTTTTATGGGCTCTGGTGCCAACGTCCTTACTTTC,CASSFMGSGANVLTF
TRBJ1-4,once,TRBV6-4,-,TGTGCCAGCAGTTACTACGGAGGAACTAATGAAAAACTGTTTTTT,CASSYYGGTNEKLFF
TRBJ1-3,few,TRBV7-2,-,TGTGCCAGCAGCACGGGACTGCCTCCAGACACCATATATTTT,CASSTGLPPDTIYF
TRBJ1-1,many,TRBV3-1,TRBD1,TGTGCCAGCAGCCATCGACAGGGGACAGGGACTGAAGCTTTCTTT,CASSHRQGTGTEAFF
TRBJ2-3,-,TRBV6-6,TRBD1,TGTGCCAGCAGTTACTCAGCCCAGGGGGCAGCGCATACGCAGTATTTT,CASSYSAQGAAHTQYF
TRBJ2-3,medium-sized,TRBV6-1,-,TGTGCCAGCAGTGAAGAAGTTTTTCAGGATACGCAGTATTTT,CASSEEVFQDTQYF
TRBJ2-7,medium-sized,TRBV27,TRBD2,TGTGCCAGCAGTCGACTAGCGGGAGGTTTGGGCACCTACGAGCAGTACTTC,CASSRLAGGLGTYEQYF
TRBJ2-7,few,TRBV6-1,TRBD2,TGTGCCAGCAGTGCGATAGCGGGAGAGAAATACGAGCAGTACTTC,CASSAIAGEKYEQYF
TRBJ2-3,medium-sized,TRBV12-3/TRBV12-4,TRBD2,TGTGCCAGCAGTTTTGGGACTAGCAGGGGAGATACGCAGTATTTT,CASSFGTSRGDTQYF
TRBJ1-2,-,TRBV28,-,TGTGCCAGCAGACAACAGGGTTTTCTCGGCTACACCTTC,CASRQQGFLGYTF
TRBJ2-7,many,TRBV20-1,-,TGCAGTGCTAGAGATAGGAGTTGGGGTGGCTACGAGCAGTACTTC,CSARDRSWGGYEQYF
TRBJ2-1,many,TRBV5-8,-,TGTGCCAGCAGCGCGGTGAGAGACCCCTACAATGAGCAGTTCTTC,CASSAVRDPYNEQFF
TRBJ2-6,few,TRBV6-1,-,TGTGCCAGCAGAACCGGACGCACCTCTGGGGCCAACGTCCTGACTTTC,CASRTGRTSGANVLTF
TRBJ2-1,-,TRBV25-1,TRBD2,TGTGCCAGCAGTCGAGCGGGGTACAATGAGCAGTTCTTC,CASSRAGYNEQFF
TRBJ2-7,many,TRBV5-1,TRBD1,TGCGCCAGCAGCTTGGTGGACAGGGGGTTGTTGTGGTACGAGCAGTACTTC,CASSLVDRGLLWYEQYF
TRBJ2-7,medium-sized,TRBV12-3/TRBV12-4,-,TGTGCCAGCAGTTTGAATGCCTACGAGCAGTACTTC,CASSLNAYEQYF
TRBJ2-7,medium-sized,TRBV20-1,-,TGCAGTGCTTGCAACGGGCCCACCTACGAGCAGTACTTC,CSACNGPTYEQYF
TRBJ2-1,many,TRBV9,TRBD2,TGTGCCAGCAGCGTAGATAGCGGGAGGACGTACAATGAGCAGTTCTTC,CASSVDSGRTYNEQFF
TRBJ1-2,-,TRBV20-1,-,TGCAGTGCTAGACGCCCGTCCAACTATGGCTACACCTTC,CSARRPSNYGYTF
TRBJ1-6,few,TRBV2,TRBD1,TGTGCCAGCAGTGGGGGCCCGGGACAGGGGAATTCACCCCTCCACTTT,CASSGGPGQGNSPLHF
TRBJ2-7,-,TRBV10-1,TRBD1,TGCGCCAGCAGTGAAGAACATAACAGGGGGAATAACTACGAGCAGTACTTC,CASSEEHNRGNNYEQYF
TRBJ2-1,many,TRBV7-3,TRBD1,TGTGCCAGCAGCTTACTCTCCGGGACAGGGGGCGTTAGGAATGAGCAGTTCTTC,CASSLLSGTGGVRNEQFF
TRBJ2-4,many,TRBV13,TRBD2,TGTGCCAGCAGCGATGCGACGGGGGGACTAGCCAAAAACATTCAGTACTTC,CASSDATGGLAKNIQYF
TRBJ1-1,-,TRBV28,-,TGTGCCAGCAACACTGAAGCTTTCTTT,CASNTEAFF
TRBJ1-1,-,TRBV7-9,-,TGTGCCAGCAGCTTAGTCACGGGCAGGTCAATATCTTTCTTT,CASSLVTGRSISFF
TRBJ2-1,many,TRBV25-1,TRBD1,TGTGCCAGCGGGGACAGTTACTACAATGAGCAGTTCTTC,CASGDSYYNEQFF
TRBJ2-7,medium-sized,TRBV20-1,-,TGCAGTGCTAGTGGCCTTAACCTTGCCTACGAGCAGTACTTC,CSASGLNLAYEQYF
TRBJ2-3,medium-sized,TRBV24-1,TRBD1,TGTGCCACCAGTGATGGACAGGGGGGGGTCACAGATACGCAGTATTTT,CATSDGQGGVTDTQYF